This T cell receptor beta chain appears in the sequencing data of a study of T cell changes during pregnancy in multiple sclerosis. The CDR3 is 16 residues long. V lost 0 bases to trimming and J lost 6 bases, with 16 bases between them. The V gene's germline CDR1 is SGDLS and CDR2 YYNGEE. Some clones are missing from TCRdb's copy, which holds only in-frame ones; the method was immunoSEQ multiplex PCR. The table includes tens of thousands of clones, roughly 92% detected once. The V and J genes are TRBV9 and TRBJ2-1; D possibly matches TRBD1 or TRBD2 (5 bases each). Sequenced input: peripheral blood. This TCR derives from a female donor with multiple sclerosis, enrolled in a pregnancy study. As DNA, the CDR3 is TGTGCCAGCAGCGTAGGAGGGGAGTCGTTCGGCAATGAGCAGTTCTTC. The encoded protein is CASSVGGESFGNEQFF.